A single sample is the source of the 10 T cell receptor beta chains below, sequenced in a study of CD8+CD57+ T cells in acquired aplastic anemia. Sequenced patients had shown CD8+CD57+ cell expansion by flow cytometry. The template for TCR beta VDJ and CDR3 sequence profiling was genomic DNA. TCRdb itself ran the reads through MiXCR, one entry per CDR3 protein. The sample records approximately 100,000 distinct CDR3 sequences, roughly two thirds being singletons. The specimen was sorted CD4+, CD8+, or CD8+CD57+ T cells (not recorded which) from PBMCs. All receptors come from a human donor with aplastic anemia.

The V and J genes are TRBV2 and TRBJ1-1, with D unresolved. Germline-derived CDR1 and CDR2 are SNHLY and FYNNEI. V dropped 1 base and J dropped 2 bases, with 5 bases sitting between them. The CDR3 totals 13 residues. The CDR3 here is CASSEGINTEAFF. Here the CDR3 DNA reads TGTGCCAGCAGTGAAGGGATTAACACTGAAGCTTTCTTT. Based on the CDR3 plus reference TRBV2 and TRBJ1-1, the full variable domain is EPEVTQTPSHQVTQMGQEVILRCVPISNHLYFYWYRQILGQKVEFLVSFYNNEISEKSEIFDDQFSVERPDGSNFTLKIRSTKLEDSAMYFCASSEGINTEAFFGQGTRLTVV.

The V call is TRBV2, the J call TRBJ2-5, with TRBD1 as a possible D gene (5 bases). CDR1 is SNHLY and CDR2 is FYNNEI in the germline V gene. Trimming took 10 bases from V and 3 from J, leaving 12 bases between them. The CDR3 has 12 residues. CDR3 residues: CATQAKKETQYF. As DNA, the CDR3 is TGTGCCACACAGGCAAAGAAAGAGACCCAGTACTTC.

This clonotype was detected only a few times. The V and J genes are TRBV20-1 and TRBJ1-6; the match to TRBD1 covers 8 bases. This CDR3 spans 14 amino acids. Germline CDR1 is DFQATT and CDR2 is SNEGSKA (reference sequence). Trimming cost V 3 bases and J 7 bases; bases outside gene matches: 5. For the CDR3, the DNA is TGCAGTGCTAGTGACGGACAGGGAAATTCACCCCTCCACTTT. It specifies CSASDGQGNSPLHF.

This clonotype counts as medium-sized. The chain combines TRBV20-1 with TRBJ2-1; either TRBD1 or TRBD2 may supply D (5 bases each). Germline V lookup: CDR1 DFQATT, CDR2 SNEGSKA (reference sequence). The CDR3 extends over 18 amino acids. V lost 0 bases and J lost 0, with 18 bases in between. CDR3: CSARDHLNEGSSYNEQFF. CDR3 sequence (DNA): TGCAGTGCTAGAGACCACCTTAACGAGGGGAGCTCCTACAATGAGCAGTTCTTC.

The sample holds a few counts of this clonotype. The chain uses TRBV29-1 and TRBJ2-5; D is possibly TRBD1 (5 bases). Germline V gene data show CDR1 as SQVTM and CDR2 as ANQGSEA. V was pared by 1 base and J by 5 bases, with 11 bases between. This CDR3 spans 13 amino acids. Written as DNA, the CDR3 is TGCAGCGTTGAAGGCAGGGTCAGGGAGACCCAGTACTTC. Translated, it gives CSVEGRVRETQYF.

V gene TRBV7-9 combines with J gene TRBJ2-7, with D possibly being TRBD1 (5 bases). Germline CDR1 reads SEHNR; CDR2 reads FQNEAQ (reference sequence). The CDR3 is 13 amino acids. V lost 5 bases to trimming and J lost 3 bases, with 11 bases between them. The CDR3 sequence is CASSHGHFYEQYF. The CDR3 DNA reads TGTGCCAGCAGCCACGGACACTTCTACGAGCAGTACTTC.

The rearrangement joins TRBV5-6 to TRBJ1-2; 7 nucleotides align to TRBD1. The CDR3 runs to 14 residues. The germline CDR1 and CDR2 sequences are SGHDT and YYEEEE. With 2 bases clipped from V and 5 bases from J, the junction kept 6 bases outside the gene matches. CDR3 in DNA: TGTGCCAGCAGCTTTGAGTACAGGGGATATGGCTACACCTTC. Residues: CASSFEYRGYGYTF.

The chain links TRBV15 to TRBJ2-2; TRBD2 aligns across 7 bases. Losses at the gene ends were 0 bases for V and 6 bases for J; bases not matched to a gene: 4. The V gene's germline CDR1 is LNHNV and CDR2 YYDKDF (reference sequence). This CDR3 has 15 amino acids. The CDR3 sequence: CATSRDWGGAGELFF. For the CDR3, the DNA is TGTGCCACCAGCAGAGATTGGGGGGGAGCCGGGGAGCTGTTTTTT. The complete variable domain, with remaining parts taken from reference TRBV15 and TRBJ2-2, reads DAMVIQNPRYQVTQFGKPVTLSCSQTLNHNVMYWYQQKSSQAPKLLFHYYDKDFNNEADTPDNFQSRRPNTSFCFLDIRSPGLGDTAMYLCATSRDWGGAGELFFGEGSRLTVL.

The table lists this clonotype with many counts. The chain employs TRBV19 and TRBJ2-1; D is ambiguous. This CDR3 has 15 amino acids. Trimming removed 6 bases from V and 0 bases from J, with 12 bases in between. Germline CDR1 and CDR2: LNHDA and SQIVND (reference sequence). In nucleotides, the CDR3 is TGTGCCAGTAGACCTGGACCAACCTCCTACAATGAGCAGTTCTTC. Protein sequence: CASRPGPTSYNEQFF.

Note on this clonotype: One junction end does not reproduce the germline sequence, and a read error may be involved. The chain employs TRBV12-3 or TRBV12-4 and TRBJ1-2; D ambiguous. CDR3 size: 13 residues. The CDR3 coding sequence is TGTGCCAGCAGTTTTGGGTCTAACTATGGCTGCACCTTC. This gives the protein CASSFGSNYGCTF.